This T cell receptor beta chain was recovered during a study of T cells in Graves' hyperthyroidism and ophthalmopathy. This clonotype showed up many times. The CDR3 contains 18 residues. Germline CDR1 and CDR2: LNHDA and SQIVND (reference sequence). The V and J ends lost 6 bases and 1 base, in that order; junction bases with no gene match: 11. TCR beta CDR3 regions were amplified from RNA transcripts. When the TCR CDR3 underwent first-round RT-PCR, the HTBI primer set was used. TCRdb ran MiXCR on the multiplex PCR reads and lists one entry per CDR3 protein. The sample lists roughly 600,000 distinct CDR3 sequences; about 14% were seen once.

Sequencing input: blood. This clonotype originated in a woman between 45 and 65 years old with Graves' ophthalmopathy. This chain uses TRBV19 with TRBJ2-7; 14 bases line up with TRBD2. The CDR3 DNA is TGTGCCAGTAGAGAACGACTAGCGGGAGGGCCTCTTTCCTACGAGCAGTACTTC. This encodes CASRERLAGGPLSYEQYF. Full variable domain (remainder filled in from reference TRBV19 and TRBJ2-7): DGGITQSPKYLFRKEGQNVTLSCEQNLNHDAMYWYRQDPGQGLRLIYYSQIVNDFQKGDIAEGYSVSREKKESFPLTVTSAQKNPTAFYLCASRERLAGGPLSYEQYFGPGTRLTVT.